The 23 T cell receptor beta chains listed next were all sequenced from one sample in a study of blood T cells in healthy people across ages. Through a sample-barcoded 5' primer and a J-beta primer mix, a second PCR was run for roughly 6 to 12 cycles. TCRdb used MiXCR to reprocess the 5' RACE reads, holding one entry per CDR3 protein. The data contain roughly 930,000 distinct CDR3 sequences, roughly 52% of them singletons. The sequencing input was blood. The source of these receptors is a man aged 30 to 39 in good health.

The V and J genes are TRBV7-3 and TRBJ2-3; 8 positions agree with TRBD2. J was trimmed by 5 bases and V by 2 bases; bases with no gene match: 9. The CDR3 sequence is 16 residues long. In germline, CDR1 is SGHTA, CDR2 FQGTGA. The CDR3 DNA reads as TGTGCCAGCAGCTTAGTCCGAGCGGGGGCGGAAGATACGCAGTATTTT. Translated: CASSLVRAGAEDTQYF.

The rearrangement links TRBV5-8 to TRBJ2-7; no reliable D call. Trimming removed 0 bases at V and 2 bases at J, with 9 bases between. The germline gives CDR1 SGHTS, CDR2 YDEGEE. The CDR3 loop spans 14 amino acids. CDR3 sequence (DNA): TGTGCCAGCAGCTTGGTTTCAGTCCCCTACGAGCAGTACTTC. It translates to CASSLVSVPYEQYF.

The chain has TRBV5-6 and TRBJ2-2, with 7 bases identical to TRBD2. Germline CDR1 is SGHDT and CDR2 is YYEEEE. This CDR3 contains 15 residues. J was trimmed by 6 bases and V by 4 bases; bases with no gene match: 9. CDR3 in amino acids: CASSGGGYVAGELFF. DNA for the CDR3: TGTGCCAGCAGCGGGGGGGGGTACGTGGCCGGGGAGCTGTTTTTT.

This clonotype was found once. The rearrangement uses TRBV7-9 and TRBJ2-2; D might be TRBD2 (6 bases). The length of the CDR3 is 15 residues. Per germline, CDR1 SEHNR and CDR2 FQNEAQ (reference sequence). V dropped 1 base and J dropped 3 bases, with 9 bases sitting between them. The CDR3 DNA reads as TGTGCCAGCAGCTTAGACGGGGGTGACACCGGGGAGCTGTTTTTT. Its translation is CASSLDGGDTGELFF.

The V call is TRBV4-3, the J call TRBJ2-7, with 9 bases aligning to TRBD2. V shed 0 bases and J 0 bases; nucleotides not matched to a gene: 15. The CDR3 is 20 amino acids. CDR1 LGHNA and CDR2 YSLEER come from the germline V gene. The CDR3 DNA sequence: TGCGCCAGCAGCCAAGAGTCTAAGTTTGGGAGCGGGGGGTTCTCCTACGAGCAGTACTTC. This codes for CASSQESKFGSGGFSYEQYF.

This clonotype occurred once. The chain has TRBV27 and TRBJ1-2, with D hard to call. Germline V gene data show CDR1 as MNHEY and CDR2 as SMNVEV (reference sequence). Trimming removed 3 bases at V and 3 bases at J, with 8 bases between. This CDR3 is built from 13 residues. The CDR3 sequence: CASSFLQDYGYTF. CDR3 sequence (DNA): TGTGCCAGCAGTTTCCTGCAGGACTATGGCTACACCTTC.

This clonotype is labeled medium-sized (0.01 to 0.1%). The CDR3 protein is CSGRIGLSSTDTQYF. In nucleotides, the CDR3 is TGCAGCGGGAGAATCGGGTTGAGTAGCACAGATACGCAGTATTTT. V is TRBV29-1 and J is TRBJ2-3; D gene unclear. Germline CDR1 SQVTM, CDR2 ANQGSEA. The CDR3 runs 15 residues. The V end lost 7 bases, the J end lost 0 bases, and 17 bases lay between the germline ends.

The chain employs TRBV28 and TRBJ2-1; 7 positions match TRBD1. Germline trimming cut 6 bases from V and 3 bases from J; bases unmatched to any gene: 8. Looked up from germline, CDR1 is MDHEN and CDR2 is SYDVKM. The CDR3 covers 15 residues. The CDR3 nucleotides are TGTGCCAGCAGCACCAGACAGGGCTTCTACAATGAGCAGTTCTTC. Encoded protein: CASSTRQGFYNEQFF.

This clonotype was seen a handful of times. The rearrangement joins TRBV28 to TRBJ1-5; TRBD1 aligns across 7 bases. The CDR3 has 14 residues. The germline CDR1 and CDR2 sequences are MDHEN and SYDVKM. Germline trimming cut 5 bases from V and 5 bases from J; bases unmatched to any gene: 6. CDR3 sequence: CASSDRQGYQPQHF. The CDR3 DNA sequence: TGTGCCAGCAGTGATCGACAGGGTTATCAGCCCCAGCATTTT.

This clonotype was observed a handful of times. This chain uses TRBV13 with TRBJ2-5; unclear D gene. The germline V gene has CDR1 PRHDT and CDR2 FYEKMQ (reference sequence). The V and J ends lost 8 bases and 1 base respectively, with 8 bases between them. CDR3 size: 12 residues. The CDR3: CASGQVQETQYF. The CDR3 DNA reads TGTGCCAGCGGCCAGGTCCAAGAGACCCAGTACTTC.

This clonotype was seen only a few times. The CDR3 protein is CASSPRGRGRTEAFF. The CDR3 DNA follows: TGTGCCAGCTCCCCACGGGGGAGGGGTCGTACTGAAGCTTTCTTT. The chain joins TRBV28 to TRBJ1-1; TRBD1 might be the D (5 bases). The CDR3 length is 15 residues. CDR1 is MDHEN, CDR2 SYDVKM, per germline. Trimming left V 8 bases short and J 5 bases short, with 21 bases between.

The chain uses TRBV7-9 and TRBJ1-1, with TRBD1 matching 7 bases. This CDR3 region has 15 residues. Germline CDR1 is SEHNR and CDR2 is FQNEAQ (reference sequence). Unmatched junction bases numbered 8, after V lost 4 bases and J lost 3 bases. In DNA, the CDR3 is TGTGCCAGCAGCTCCCCGACCGGGACAGACACTGAAGCTTTCTTT. Amino acid sequence: CASSSPTGTDTEAFF.

This clonotype was detected a few times. The CDR3 DNA sequence: TGCAGTGCGCCTGGGATATCAAGAGGCGCAAACTATGGCTACACCTTC. Translating it yields CSAPGISRGANYGYTF. The genes are TRBV20-1 and TRBJ1-2; D remains unclear. Germline-derived CDR1 and CDR2 are DFQATT and SNEGSKA (reference sequence). Trimming pared 6 bases from V and 2 bases from J, leaving 22 bases between. CDR3 length: 16 residues.

V is TRBV7-2 and J is TRBJ1-1, with D unresolved. Germline CDR1 and CDR2: SGHTA and FQGNSA. Between the trimmed V and J ends, which lost 3 bases and 2 bases, there was a span of 7 bases. This CDR3 contains 13 residues. The CDR3 nucleotides are TGTGCCAGCAGCTTCGCGGGAAACACTGAAGCTTTCTTT. This codes for CASSFAGNTEAFF.

The chain is built from TRBV5-8 and TRBJ1-5; D is ambiguous. The length of the CDR3 is 15 residues. Germline loops: CDR1 SGHTS, CDR2 YDEGEE. V gave up 4 bases and J gave up 5 bases, with 16 bases separating them. For the CDR3, the DNA is TGTGCCAGCAGCGGACCGAAGGGCGCAGATCAGCCCCAGCATTTT. It encodes CASSGPKGADQPQHF.

J is TRBJ1-1 and V is TRBV10-3, with no clear D. The V gene lost 3 bases and the J gene lost 7 bases, with 12 bases spanning the gap. The CDR3 sequence is 13 residues long. CDR1 and CDR2 (germline): ENHRY, SYGVKD. CDR3 coding DNA: TGTGCCATCAGTGACGGGAGTCTCTATGAAGCTTTCTTT. Translated, it gives CAISDGSLYEAFF.

The CDR3, as DNA: TGCAGTGCTAGATCGGACGGCACAGATACGCAGTATTTT. Its translation: CSARSDGTDTQYF. The genes are TRBV20-1 and TRBJ2-3, with D uncertain. Trimming left V 2 bases short and J 1 base short, with 7 bases between. The germline V gene encodes CDR1 DFQATT and CDR2 SNEGSKA (reference sequence). The CDR3 runs to 13 residues.

This clonotype was counted only a few times. The V gene is TRBV6-2 or TRBV6-3, the J gene TRBJ1-1; no clear D. V gave up 7 bases and J gave up 4 bases, with 22 bases separating them. The CDR3 consists of 16 residues. Germline V gene lookup returns CDR1 MNHEY and CDR2 SVGEGT. CDR3 protein: CASNLHGRGGSTEAFF. CDR3 bases: TGTGCCAGCAACCTTCATGGGCGGGGAGGGTCCACTGAAGCTTTCTTT.

Many counts were recorded for this clonotype. The rearrangement joins TRBV11-2 to TRBJ2-7, with D perhaps matching TRBD1 (6 bases). Germline V gene sequence: CDR1 SGHAT, CDR2 FQNNGV. The CDR3 runs 15 residues. V shed 4 bases and J shed 4 bases, with 17 bases lying between them. The CDR3 spells CASSSLRDKRYEQYF. CDR3 nucleotides: TGTGCCAGCAGCTCGCTCCGGGACAAGCGGTACGAGCAGTACTTC.

This clonotype was observed a few times. The chain uses TRBV7-6 and TRBJ2-3; weak D call: TRBD2 (6 bases). The CDR3 runs 13 residues. Trimming took off 5 bases at V and 8 bases at J, with 14 bases between the two ends. Germline V lookup: CDR1 SGHVS, CDR2 FNYEAQ. The CDR3 loop reads CASSPGTSSTQYF. CDR3 nucleotides: TGTGCCAGCAGCCCGGGGACTTCTAGTACGCAGTATTTT.

V and J are TRBV29-1 and TRBJ2-1; 12 positions agree with TRBD2. The CDR3 has 14 residues. Germline V CDR1 and CDR2: SQVTM, ANQGSEA. The J segment lost 7 bases and the V segment lost 7 bases, leaving 8 bases of the junction unmatched. This CDR3 is CSAGSSGRVNEQFF. For the CDR3, the DNA is TGCAGCGCCGGTTCTAGCGGGAGGGTGAATGAGCAGTTCTTC.

V gene TRBV28 combines with J gene TRBJ2-1; a weak D match, TRBD1 (6 bases). The J call may be mistaken, given a closer DNA end match to TRBJ2-7. This CDR3 contains 14 residues. The germline V gene has CDR1 MDHEN and CDR2 SYDVKM. The CDR3 bases are TGTGCCAGCAGTTTCAGGGACATCCCCTACGAGCAGTACTTC. Translating gives CASSFRDIPYEQYF.

The chain combines TRBV15 with TRBJ2-7; no firm D call. The CDR3 loop spans 13 amino acids. Germline CDR1 and CDR2: LNHNV and YYDKDF (reference sequence). The V end was cut by 0 bases, the J end by 3 bases, with 6 bases between. CDR3 nucleotide sequence: TGTGCCACCAGCAGAGATCTAGTCTACGAGCAGTACTTC. Amino acid sequence: CATSRDLVYEQYF.